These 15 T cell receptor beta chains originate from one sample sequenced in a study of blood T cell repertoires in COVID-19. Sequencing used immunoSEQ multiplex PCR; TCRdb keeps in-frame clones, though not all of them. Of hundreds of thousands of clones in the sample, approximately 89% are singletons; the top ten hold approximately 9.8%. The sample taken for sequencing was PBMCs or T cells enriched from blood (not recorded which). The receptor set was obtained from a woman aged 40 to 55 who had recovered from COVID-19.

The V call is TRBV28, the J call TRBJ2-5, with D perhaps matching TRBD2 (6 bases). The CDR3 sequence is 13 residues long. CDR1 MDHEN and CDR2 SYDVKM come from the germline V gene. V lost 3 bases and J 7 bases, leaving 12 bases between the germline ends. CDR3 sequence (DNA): TGTGCCAGCAGTTTGGCGGGGTCTGGGACCCAGTACTTC. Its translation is CASSLAGSGTQYF.

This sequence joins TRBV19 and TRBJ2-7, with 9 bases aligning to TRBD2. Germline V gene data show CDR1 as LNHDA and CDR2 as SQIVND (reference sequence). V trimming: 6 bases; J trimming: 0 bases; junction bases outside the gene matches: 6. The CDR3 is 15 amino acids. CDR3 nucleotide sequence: TGTGCCAGTAGCCGGACTAGCGCGAACTCCTACGAGCAGTACTTC. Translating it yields CASSRTSANSYEQYF.

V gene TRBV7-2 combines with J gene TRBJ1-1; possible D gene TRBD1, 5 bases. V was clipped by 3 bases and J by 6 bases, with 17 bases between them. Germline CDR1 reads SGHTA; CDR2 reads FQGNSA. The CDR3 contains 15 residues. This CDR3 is CASSLLPGGTPEAFF. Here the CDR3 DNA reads TGTGCCAGCAGCTTGTTGCCCGGCGGGACGCCTGAAGCTTTCTTT. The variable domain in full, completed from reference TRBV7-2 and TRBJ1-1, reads GAGVSQSPSNKVTEKGKDVELRCDPISGHTALYWYRQSLGQGLEFLIYFQGNSAPDKSGLPSDRFSAERTGGSVSTLTIQRTQQEDSAVYLCASSLLPGGTPEAFFGQGTRLTVV.

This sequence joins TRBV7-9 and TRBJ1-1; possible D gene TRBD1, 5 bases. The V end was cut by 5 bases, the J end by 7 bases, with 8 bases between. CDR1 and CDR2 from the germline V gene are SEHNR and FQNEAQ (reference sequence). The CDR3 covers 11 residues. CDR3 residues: CASSRGNEAFF. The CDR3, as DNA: TGTGCCAGCAGCCGGGGGAATGAAGCTTTCTTT. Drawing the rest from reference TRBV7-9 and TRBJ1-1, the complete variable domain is DTGVSQNPRHKITKRGQNVTFRCDPISEHNRLYWYRQTLGQGPEFLTYFQNEAQLEKSRLLSDRFSAERPKGSFSTLEIQRTEQGDSAMYLCASSRGNEAFFGQGTRLTVV.

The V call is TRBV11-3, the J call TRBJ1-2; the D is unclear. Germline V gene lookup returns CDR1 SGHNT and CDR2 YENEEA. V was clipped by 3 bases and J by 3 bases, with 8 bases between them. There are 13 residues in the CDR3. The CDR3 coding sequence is TGTGCCAGCAGCTTGTGGGCAGACTATGGCTACACCTTC. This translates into CASSLWADYGYTF.

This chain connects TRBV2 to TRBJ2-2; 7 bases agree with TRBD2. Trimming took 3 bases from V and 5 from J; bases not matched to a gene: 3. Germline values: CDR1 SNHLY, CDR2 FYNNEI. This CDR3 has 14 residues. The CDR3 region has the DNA TGTGCCAGCAGTGAGGGAGGGCGGACCGGGGAGCTGTTTTTT. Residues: CASSEGGRTGELFF. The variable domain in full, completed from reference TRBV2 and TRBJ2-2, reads EPEVTQTPSHQVTQMGQEVILRCVPISNHLYFYWYRQILGQKVEFLVSFYNNEISEKSEIFDDQFSVERPDGSNFTLKIRSTKLEDSAMYFCASSEGGRTGELFFGEGSRLTVL.

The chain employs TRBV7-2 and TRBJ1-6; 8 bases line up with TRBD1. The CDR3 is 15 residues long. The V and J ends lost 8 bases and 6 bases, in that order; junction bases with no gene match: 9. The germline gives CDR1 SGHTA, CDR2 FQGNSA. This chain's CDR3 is CASEPPGGLNSPLHF. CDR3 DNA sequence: TGTGCCAGCGAACCCCCAGGGGGCCTTAATTCACCCCTCCACTTT. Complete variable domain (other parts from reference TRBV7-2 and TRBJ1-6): GAGVSQSPSNKVTEKGKDVELRCDPISGHTALYWYRQSLGQGLEFLIYFQGNSAPDKSGLPSDRFSAERTGGSVSTLTIQRTQQEDSAVYLCASEPPGGLNSPLHFGNGTRLTVT.

CDR3 residues: CASSQGSRTYEQYF. CDR3 DNA sequence: TGTGCCAGCAGCCAGGGCAGCAGAACCTACGAGCAGTACTTC. This chain links TRBV3-1 (or the pseudogene TRBV3-2) with TRBJ2-7; D unresolved. Trimming cost V 3 bases and J 2 bases, with 11 bases left between them. Germline CDR1 is LGHDT and CDR2 is YNNKEL (reference sequence). The CDR3 spans 14 residues.

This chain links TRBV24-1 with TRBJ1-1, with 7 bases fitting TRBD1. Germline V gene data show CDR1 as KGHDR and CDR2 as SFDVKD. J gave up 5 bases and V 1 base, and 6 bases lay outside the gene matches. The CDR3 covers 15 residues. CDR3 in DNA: TGTGCCACCAGTGATTTAGAGGGGGCGAGGACTGAAGCTTTCTTT. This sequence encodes CATSDLEGARTEAFF.

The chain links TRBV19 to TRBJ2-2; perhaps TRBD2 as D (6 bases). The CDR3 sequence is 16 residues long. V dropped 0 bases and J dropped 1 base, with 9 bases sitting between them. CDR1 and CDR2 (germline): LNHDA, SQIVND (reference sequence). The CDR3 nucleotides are TGTGCCAGTAGTATAGAGAGGGACTGGAACACCGGGGAGCTGTTTTTT. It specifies CASSIERDWNTGELFF.

The CDR3 loop reads CASSARGDYGYTF. DNA of the CDR3: TGTGCCAGCAGCGCCAGGGGTGACTATGGCTACACCTTC. The genes are TRBV11-2 and TRBJ1-2, with TRBD1 as a possible D gene (6 bases). This CDR3 is built from 13 residues. CDR1 is SGHAT and CDR2 is FQNNGV in the germline V gene. The V and J ends lost 5 bases and 3 bases respectively, with 10 bases between them.

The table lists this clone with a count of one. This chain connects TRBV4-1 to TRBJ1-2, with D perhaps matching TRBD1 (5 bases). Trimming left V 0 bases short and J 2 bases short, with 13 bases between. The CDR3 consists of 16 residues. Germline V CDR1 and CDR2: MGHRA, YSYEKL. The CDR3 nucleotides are TGCGCCAGCAGCCAAGAATACTCCAGGGCCAACTATGGCTACACCTTC. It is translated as CASSQEYSRANYGYTF.

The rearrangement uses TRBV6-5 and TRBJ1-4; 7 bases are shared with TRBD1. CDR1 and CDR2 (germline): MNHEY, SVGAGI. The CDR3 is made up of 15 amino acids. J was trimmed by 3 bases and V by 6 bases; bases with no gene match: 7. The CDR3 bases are TGTGCCAGCAGGCCTCAGGGGACAGCTAATGAAAAACTGTTTTTT. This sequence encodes CASRPQGTANEKLFF.

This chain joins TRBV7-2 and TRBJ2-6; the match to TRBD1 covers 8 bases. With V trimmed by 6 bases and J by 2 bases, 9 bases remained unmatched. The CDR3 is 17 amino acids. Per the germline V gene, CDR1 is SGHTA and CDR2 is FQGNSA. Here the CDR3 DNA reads TGTGCCAGCAGTGGACAGGGTACCATACCTGGGGCCAACGTCCTGACTTTC. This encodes CASSGQGTIPGANVLTF.

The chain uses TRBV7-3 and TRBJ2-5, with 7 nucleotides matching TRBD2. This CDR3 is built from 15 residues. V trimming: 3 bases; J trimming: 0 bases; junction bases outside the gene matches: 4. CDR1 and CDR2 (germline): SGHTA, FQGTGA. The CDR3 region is CASSLSGTHQETQYF. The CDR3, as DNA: TGTGCCAGCAGCTTGAGCGGGACCCACCAAGAGACCCAGTACTTC.